This T cell receptor (beta chain) stems from a study of shared clonotypes between healthy human individuals. Study-wide context: Every donor yielded three CD4 naive, three CD4 memory, two CD8 naive and one CD8 memory plate.

General observations from the study: Clonotypes shared by all four sorted-subset donors had higher generation probabilities than non-shared clonotypes. Shared clonotypes: 4.5% to 5% naive CD4, around 3.4% naive CD8, under 2.5% memory CD4, approximately 0.41% memory CD8.

TCRdb's table, derived via immunoSEQ multiplex PCR, lists solely in-frame clones and lacks some. In the table there are about 2.4 million clones, 93% of which are singletons. Regarding this clone: Antigen specificity is unknown.

This CDR3 comprises 15 residues. Germline values: CDR1 MNHNS, CDR2 SASEGT. After removal of 5 bases from V and 6 bases from J, the junction contained 9 bases not matched to a gene. Sequencing used naive CD4+ T cells from PBMCs. Subset given: CD45RA+ positively selected. The sequence derives from a man younger than 30 in good health. Some clones in this sample may be carry-over from other donors' samples. V usage is TRBV6-1 and J usage is TRBJ1-2, with TRBD1 matching 10 bases. The CDR3 nucleotides read TGTGCCAGCAGTCTTTGGACCGGGACAGGGGATGGCTACACCTTC. Protein product: CASSLWTGTGDGYTF.